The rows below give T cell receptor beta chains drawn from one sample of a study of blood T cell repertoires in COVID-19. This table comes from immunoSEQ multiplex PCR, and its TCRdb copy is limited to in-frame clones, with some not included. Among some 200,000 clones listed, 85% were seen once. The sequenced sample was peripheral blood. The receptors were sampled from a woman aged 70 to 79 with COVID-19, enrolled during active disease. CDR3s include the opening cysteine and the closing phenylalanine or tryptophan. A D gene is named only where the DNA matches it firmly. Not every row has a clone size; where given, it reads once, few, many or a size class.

CDR3 DNA: TGTGCCAGCCACCGGGGACAGGGGAATCAGCCCCAGCATTTT
CDR3 protein: CASHRGQGNQPQHF
V gene: TRBV2
J gene: TRBJ1-5
D gene: TRBD1
clone size: .

CDR3 DNA: TGTGCCAGCAGCTTTGAATGGCGGCTATTCTCTGGAAACACCATATATTTT
CDR3 protein: CASSFEWRLFSGNTIYF
V gene: TRBV12-1
J gene: TRBJ1-3
D gene: .
clone size: .

CDR3 DNA: TGTGCCAGCAGCCAAATTAGGGGCGGGAGGACCACAGATACGCAGTATTTT
CDR3 protein: CASSQIRGGRTTDTQYF
V gene: TRBV6-2/TRBV6-3
J gene: TRBJ2-3
D gene: TRBD2
clone size: .

CDR3 DNA: TGTGCCAGCAGTCCAACCGTTTCCACTTCCGGGACACTTACCTACGAGCAGTACTTC
CDR3 protein: CASSPTVSTSGTLTYEQYF
V gene: TRBV6-6
J gene: TRBJ2-7
D gene: .
clone size: once

CDR3 DNA: TGTGCCACCAGCAGGGGCCAGGGGATAGAGACCCAGTACTTC
CDR3 protein: CATSRGQGIETQYF
V gene: TRBV15
J gene: TRBJ2-5
D gene: .
clone size: .

CDR3 DNA: TGTGCCAGCATCCCTGGGCAGGGGTTCACTGAAGCTTTCTTT
CDR3 protein: CASIPGQGFTEAFF
V gene: TRBV7-2
J gene: TRBJ1-1
D gene: .
clone size: few

CDR3 DNA: TGTGCCAGCAGGGGACAGGCGGGTAACAATCAGCCCCAGCATTTT
CDR3 protein: CASRGQAGNNQPQHF
V gene: TRBV2
J gene: TRBJ1-5
D gene: TRBD1
clone size: once

CDR3 DNA: TGTGCCAGCAGCTCCCCGACAGACTTGAATCAGCCCCAGCATTTT
CDR3 protein: CASSSPTDLNQPQHF
V gene: TRBV7-9
J gene: TRBJ1-5
D gene: .
clone size: .

CDR3 DNA: TGTGCCAGCAGCTTAACGCGGAGTACTGGGCAGTTCTTC
CDR3 protein: CASSLTRSTGQFF
V gene: TRBV7-3
J gene: TRBJ2-1
D gene: .
clone size: .

CDR3 DNA: TGTGCCAGCAGCTTGGGGGGGGGAAGCTCCTACGAGCAGTACTTC
CDR3 protein: CASSLGGGSSYEQYF
V gene: TRBV5-4
J gene: TRBJ2-7
D gene: TRBD2
clone size: .

CDR3 DNA: TGTGCCTGGTCCCGGGGAGGACAGGGGAATTCACCCCTCCACTTT
CDR3 protein: CAWSRGGQGNSPLHF
V gene: TRBV30
J gene: TRBJ1-6
D gene: TRBD1
clone size: .

CDR3 DNA: TGTGCCAGCAGTTTACGGGAGAAAGCTTTCTTT
CDR3 protein: CASSLREKAFF
V gene: TRBV12-3/TRBV12-4
J gene: TRBJ1-1
D gene: .
clone size: .

CDR3 DNA: TGTGCCAGCAGCTTAGTCTCGGCGGGGTTATCCTACGAGCAGTACTTC
CDR3 protein: CASSLVSAGLSYEQYF
V gene: TRBV7-8
J gene: TRBJ2-7
D gene: .
clone size: .

CDR3 DNA: TGTGCCAGCAGCTTGTCAGGGGGCCAATACAATGAGCAGTTCTTC
CDR3 protein: CASSLSGGQYNEQFF
V gene: TRBV5-4
J gene: TRBJ2-1
D gene: TRBD1
clone size: .

CDR3 DNA: TGCGCCAGCAGCTTGGCGAGAATGAACACTGAAGCTTTCTTT
CDR3 protein: CASSLARMNTEAFF
V gene: TRBV5-1
J gene: TRBJ1-1
D gene: .
clone size: many

CDR3 DNA: TGTGCCAGCAGCCCGGGGGGGGGCGCATTAGATACGCAGTATTTT
CDR3 protein: CASSPGGGALDTQYF
V gene: TRBV28
J gene: TRBJ2-3
D gene: TRBD2
clone size: once

CDR3 DNA: TGTGCCAGCAGCCAAGAGACTAGCGGGGCCCCCGGATTCCGCGGGCAGTACTTC
CDR3 protein: CASSQETSGAPGFRGQYF
V gene: TRBV4-2
J gene: TRBJ2-7
D gene: TRBD2
clone size: .

CDR3 DNA: TGCGCCGGAATCCCACGAGGGGCGGGGGGGCCTCTAATCCCAGATACGCAGTATTTT
CDR3 protein: CAGIPRGAGGPLIPDTQYF
V gene: TRBV10-1
J gene: TRBJ2-3
D gene: TRBD2
clone size: .

CDR3 DNA: TGTGCCAGCAGCGTAGCTCTGGGGGAGGGACAAGAGACCCAGTACTTC
CDR3 protein: CASSVALGEGQETQYF
V gene: TRBV9
J gene: TRBJ2-5
D gene: TRBD2
clone size: .

CDR3 DNA: TGTGCCAGCAGACACCCTCTTCCGGGAAAGAAGGCGAACACCGGGGAGCTGTTTTTT
CDR3 protein: CASRHPLPGKKANTGELFF
V gene: TRBV11-2
J gene: TRBJ2-2
D gene: .
clone size: .

CDR3 DNA: TGTGCCACCAGCAGAGATGGCTTGGCAAACACCATATATTTT
CDR3 protein: CATSRDGLANTIYF
V gene: TRBV15
J gene: TRBJ1-3
D gene: .
clone size: .

CDR3 DNA: TGTGCCAGCAGTGAAGGGCAAATCAGGCTTTCCAATTCACCCCTCCACTTT
CDR3 protein: CASSEGQIRLSNSPLHF
V gene: TRBV6-1
J gene: TRBJ1-6
D gene: .
clone size: .

CDR3 DNA: TGTGCCAGCAGCAAAAAAGGCGGCAAACCTGGAAACACCATATATTTT
CDR3 protein: CASSKKGGKPGNTIYF
V gene: TRBV21-1
J gene: TRBJ1-3
D gene: .
clone size: .

CDR3 DNA: TGCGCCAGCAGCCAGGGCCCGGGACTAGCGGGAGAGCTTGAGCAGTTCTTC
CDR3 protein: CASSQGPGLAGELEQFF
V gene: TRBV4-1
J gene: TRBJ2-1
D gene: TRBD2
clone size: .